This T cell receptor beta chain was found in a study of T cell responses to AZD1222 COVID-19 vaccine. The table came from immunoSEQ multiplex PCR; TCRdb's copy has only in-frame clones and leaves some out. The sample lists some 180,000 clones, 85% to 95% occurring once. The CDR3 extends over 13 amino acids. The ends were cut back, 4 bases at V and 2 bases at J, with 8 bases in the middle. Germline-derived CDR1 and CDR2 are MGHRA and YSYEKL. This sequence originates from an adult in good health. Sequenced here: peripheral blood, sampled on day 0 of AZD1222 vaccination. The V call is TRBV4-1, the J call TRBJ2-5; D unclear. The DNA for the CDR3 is TGCGCCAGCAGCCCGTGGATACAAGAGACCCAGTACTTC. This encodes CASSPWIQETQYF.